The present entry profiles one T cell receptor beta chain with its context. This entry belongs to a study of cytomegalovirus exposure and HLA in healthy donors. Trimming removed 7 bases at V and 7 bases at J, with 20 bases between. Germline assignment: CDR1 SQVTM and CDR2 ANQGSEA. The CDR3 loop spans 14 amino acids. Sequencing used immunoSEQ multiplex PCR; TCRdb keeps in-frame clones, though not all of them. The sample contains 150,000 to 200,000 clones, roughly nine tenths of which appear only once. The chain uses TRBV29-1 and TRBJ2-1, with a tentative D call TRBD2 (6 bases). The sequenced material came from PBMCs. This sequence was found in a young woman in good health and CMV-seronegative. Here the CDR3 reads CSALTSALANEQFF. The CDR3 region has the DNA TGCAGCGCCCTGACTTCTGCGCTAGCGAATGAGCAGTTCTTC.